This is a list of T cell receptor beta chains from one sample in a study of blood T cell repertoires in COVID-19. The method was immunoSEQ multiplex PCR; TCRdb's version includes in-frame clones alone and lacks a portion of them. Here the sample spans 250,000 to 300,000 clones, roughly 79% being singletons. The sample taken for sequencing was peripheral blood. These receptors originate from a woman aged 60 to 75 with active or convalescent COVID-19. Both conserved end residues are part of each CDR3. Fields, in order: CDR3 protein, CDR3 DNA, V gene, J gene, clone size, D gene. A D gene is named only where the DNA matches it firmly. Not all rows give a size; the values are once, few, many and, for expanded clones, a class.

CDR3: CASSAGQGGQPQHF; DNA: TGTGCCAGCAGTGCCGGACAGGGGGGACAGCCCCAGCATTTT; V: TRBV2; J: TRBJ1-5; size: .; D: TRBD1
CDR3: CASMGRGLPSTDTQYF; DNA: TGTGCCAGCATGGGGCGGGGCCTCCCTAGCACAGATACGCAGTATTTT; V: TRBV2; J: TRBJ2-3; size: once; D: .
CDR3: CAISPTGGGSTEAFF; DNA: TGTGCCATCAGCCCTACAGGGGGCGGTAGCACTGAAGCTTTCTTT; V: TRBV10-3; J: TRBJ1-1; size: .; D: TRBD1
CDR3: CASSVRGSGFGNTIYF; DNA: TGTGCCAGCAGCGTAAGGGGTAGTGGCTTTGGAAACACCATATATTTT; V: TRBV9; J: TRBJ1-3; size: .; D: .
CDR3: CASSFGTTHTGELFF; DNA: TGTGCCAGCAGCTTCGGGACTACCCACACCGGGGAGCTGTTTTTT; V: TRBV7-9; J: TRBJ2-2; size: .; D: TRBD2
CDR3: CASSLGQGLGHQPQHF; DNA: TGTGCCAGCAGTCTCGGACAGGGCTTGGGGCATCAGCCCCAGCATTTT; V: TRBV27; J: TRBJ1-5; size: once; D: TRBD1
CDR3: CASGLTGRVAFF; DNA: TGTGCCAGCGGGTTGACAGGCCGGGTAGCTTTCTTT; V: TRBV6-5; J: TRBJ1-1; size: few; D: .
CDR3: CASSPVTGLLSEQYF; DNA: TGTGCCAGCTCACCTGTCACAGGGTTGTTAAGCGAGCAGTACTTC; V: TRBV18; J: TRBJ2-7; size: .; D: .
CDR3: CASSLVASGEQYF; DNA: TGTGCCAGCAGCTTAGTGGCTAGCGGAGAGCAGTACTTC; V: TRBV7-2; J: TRBJ2-7; size: once; D: TRBD2
CDR3: CASTSQTGTRGDTQYF; DNA: TGCGCCAGCACCTCTCAGACCGGAACTCGGGGAGATACGCAGTATTTT; V: TRBV10-2; J: TRBJ2-3; size: .; D: .
CDR3: CASSLLRTDTQYF; DNA: TGTGCCAGCAGTTTACTACGCACAGATACGCAGTATTTT; V: TRBV27; J: TRBJ2-3; size: .; D: .
CDR3: CASSQPGSAEAFF; DNA: TGCGCCAGCAGCCAGCCCGGGTCCGCTGAAGCTTTCTTT; V: TRBV5-1; J: TRBJ1-1; size: .; D: .
CDR3: CASSEWGMNTEAFF; DNA: TGTGCCAGCAGTGAGTGGGGCATGAACACTGAAGCTTTCTTT; V: TRBV25-1; J: TRBJ1-1; size: once; D: .
CDR3: CAISAQGDSGNTIYF; DNA: TGTGCCATCAGTGCACAGGGCGACTCTGGAAACACCATATATTTT; V: TRBV10-3; J: TRBJ1-3; size: .; D: .
CDR3: CASSYRQGARNEQFF; DNA: TGTGCCAGCAGCTACAGACAGGGGGCGCGAAATGAGCAGTTCTTC; V: TRBV11-3; J: TRBJ2-1; size: .; D: TRBD1
CDR3: CASSITGTGRAETQYF; DNA: TGTGCCAGTAGTATTACCGGGACAGGCAGAGCAGAGACCCAGTACTTC; V: TRBV19; J: TRBJ2-5; size: .; D: TRBD1
CDR3: CASRQGVSGAEQYF; DNA: TGTGCCAGCAGGCAGGGAGTATCGGGAGCCGAGCAGTACTTC; V: TRBV27; J: TRBJ2-7; size: few; D: .
CDR3: CASSLASWYGYTF; DNA: TGTGCCAGCAGCTTAGCGAGCTGGTATGGCTACACCTTC; V: TRBV7-8; J: TRBJ1-2; size: .; D: .
CDR3: CASSRNIYGDKGIHTQYF; DNA: TGCGCCAGCAGCCGCAATATTTACGGGGACAAAGGGATCCATACGCAGTATTTT; V: TRBV4-1; J: TRBJ2-3; size: .; D: .
CDR3: CAWGQGAREQYF; DNA: TGTGCCTGGGGCCAGGGGGCGCGCGAGCAGTACTTC; V: TRBV30; J: TRBJ2-7; size: .; D: TRBD1
CDR3: CASSEPLDSSQGYTF; DNA: TGTGCCAGCAGTGAACCTCTGGACAGCTCCCAGGGCTACACCTTC; V: TRBV2; J: TRBJ1-2; size: once; D: .
CDR3: CASSPRGPNYGYTF; DNA: TGTGCCAGCAGCCCCAGGGGCCCTAACTATGGCTACACCTTC; V: TRBV7-6; J: TRBJ1-2; size: .; D: .
CDR3: CASSPNRADNEQFF; DNA: TGTGCCAGCTCACCTAACAGGGCCGACAATGAGCAGTTCTTC; V: TRBV18; J: TRBJ2-1; size: .; D: .
CDR3: CASSGSGGGQETQYF; DNA: TGTGCCAGCAGCGGTAGCGGGGGTGGGCAAGAGACCCAGTACTTC; V: TRBV7-2; J: TRBJ2-5; size: .; D: TRBD2
CDR3: CASSPGTSGGGEETQYF; DNA: TGTGCCAGCAGTCCCGGGACTAGCGGGGGCGGGGAGGAGACCCAGTACTTC; V: TRBV27; J: TRBJ2-5; size: .; D: TRBD2
CDR3: CASQGIGYEQYF; DNA: TGTGCCAGCCAGGGGATCGGCTACGAGCAGTACTTC; V: TRBV6-5; J: TRBJ2-7; size: once; D: .
CDR3: CAISESTGVVYGYTF; DNA: TGTGCCATCAGTGAGTCGACAGGGGTAGTCTATGGCTACACCTTC; V: TRBV10-3; J: TRBJ1-2; size: .; D: TRBD1
CDR3: CASSPPGLAGELFF; DNA: TGTGCCAGCAGCCCACCCGGTCTCGCCGGGGAGCTGTTTTTT; V: TRBV7-3; J: TRBJ2-2; size: .; D: .
CDR3: CASSPGLAGEPEQYF; DNA: TGTGCCAGCAGCCCGGGACTAGCGGGGGAACCAGAGCAGTACTTC; V: TRBV11-3; J: TRBJ2-7; size: .; D: TRBD2
CDR3: CASRSGGGFEQFF; DNA: TGTGCCAGCAGATCAGGAGGTGGCTTTGAGCAGTTCTTC; V: TRBV12-3/TRBV12-4; J: TRBJ2-1; size: .; D: .
CDR3: CARSPSPGLAGGGGAQYF; DNA: TGCGCCCGCAGCCCGTCGCCGGGACTAGCGGGGGGGGGCGGGGCCCAGTACTTC; V: TRBV4-1; J: TRBJ2-5; size: .; D: TRBD2
CDR3: CSVEGTGSTRGYTF; DNA: TGCAGCGTTGAAGGGACAGGGTCGACTCGTGGCTACACCTTC; V: TRBV29-1; J: TRBJ1-2; size: .; D: TRBD1
CDR3: CATSRGTGDHEQYF; DNA: TGTGCCACCAGCAGGGGGACAGGGGACCACGAGCAGTACTTC; V: TRBV15; J: TRBJ2-7; size: .; D: TRBD1
CDR3: CASSQAGIGGVTEAFF; DNA: TGTGCCAGCAGCCAAGCCGGAATCGGCGGGGTCACTGAAGCTTTCTTT; V: TRBV3-1/TRBV3-2; J: TRBJ1-1; size: .; D: .
CDR3: CSVEPPTQYF; DNA: TGCAGCGTCGAGCCCCCTACGCAGTATTTT; V: TRBV29-1; J: TRBJ2-3; size: few; D: .
CDR3: CASSYRGLMNTEAFF; DNA: TGTGCCAGCAGTTATAGGGGGCTCATGAACACTGAAGCTTTCTTT; V: TRBV6-2/TRBV6-3; J: TRBJ1-1; size: .; D: TRBD1
CDR3: CASSRVRVTGGTEAFF; DNA: TGTGCCAGCAGCCGGGTCAGGGTTACGGGAGGCACTGAAGCTTTCTTT; V: TRBV11-2; J: TRBJ1-1; size: many; D: .
CDR3: CASSLPLGVYEQYF; DNA: TGTGCCAGCAGCTTACCGCTGGGCGTCTACGAGCAGTACTTC; V: TRBV11-2; J: TRBJ2-7; size: .; D: .
CDR3: CASSPGGGGGYTF; DNA: TGTGCCAGCTCCCCAGGAGGAGGCGGGGGCTACACCTTC; V: TRBV6-4; J: TRBJ1-2; size: .; D: .
CDR3: CASSPGTGVYNEQFF; DNA: TGTGCCAGCAGCCCCGGGACAGGGGTATACAATGAGCAGTTCTTC; V: TRBV7-9; J: TRBJ2-1; size: .; D: TRBD1
CDR3: CASSQTTRGNEQFF; DNA: TGCGCCAGCAGCCAAACAACCCGCGGCAATGAGCAGTTCTTC; V: TRBV4-3; J: TRBJ2-1; size: .; D: .
CDR3: CASSRAGATRGNTEAFF; DNA: TGTGCCAGCTCACGAGCAGGGGCTACAAGAGGGAACACTGAAGCTTTCTTT; V: TRBV18; J: TRBJ1-1; size: .; D: .
CDR3: CASSLYPGQGYEQYF; DNA: TGTGCCAGCAGTTTATACCCGGGACAGGGCTACGAGCAGTACTTC; V: TRBV6-5; J: TRBJ2-7; size: .; D: TRBD1
CDR3: CASRERAGGPWETQYF; DNA: TGTGCCAGCAGGGAACGAGCGGGGGGGCCGTGGGAGACCCAGTACTTC; V: TRBV7-6; J: TRBJ2-5; size: .; D: TRBD2
CDR3: CASSQGGTDRGGIHF; DNA: TGTGCCAGCAGCCAAGGGGGGACAGATCGTGGTGGAATCCACTTT; V: TRBV4-2; J: TRBJ1-6; size: .; D: TRBD1
CDR3: CASSQDTHRGTQETQYF; DNA: TGCGCCAGCAGCCAAGACACCCACAGGGGAACCCAAGAGACCCAGTACTTC; V: TRBV4-1; J: TRBJ2-5; size: .; D: TRBD1
CDR3: CASSLRQDTYNEQFF; DNA: TGTGCCAGCAGCTTACGGCAGGATACCTACAATGAGCAGTTCTTC; V: TRBV7-9; J: TRBJ2-1; size: .; D: .
CDR3: CSVELTGSYGYTF; DNA: TGCAGCGTTGAGTTGACAGGCTCCTATGGCTACACCTTC; V: TRBV29-1; J: TRBJ1-2; size: .; D: .
CDR3: CASSFGLAGRDTQYF; DNA: TGTGCCAGCAGTTTCGGACTAGCGGGGAGAGATACGCAGTATTTT; V: TRBV7-9; J: TRBJ2-3; size: .; D: TRBD2
CDR3: CASKEQGISNQPQHF; DNA: TGTGCCAGCAAAGAACAGGGGATTAGCAATCAGCCCCAGCATTTT; V: TRBV2; J: TRBJ1-5; size: .; D: TRBD1
CDR3: CSASGSGGTVQETQYF; DNA: TGCAGTGCTAGTGGTAGCGGGGGCACTGTTCAAGAGACCCAGTACTTC; V: TRBV20-1; J: TRBJ2-5; size: few; D: TRBD2